The 32 T cell receptor beta chains given below trace back to one sample, sequenced in a study of cytomegalovirus exposure and HLA in healthy donors (TCRdb year 2017). Receptors were amplified or captured by the immunoSEQ multiplex PCR assay. A mixture of 60 forward primers for TCR Vbeta segments and 13 reverse primers for TCR Jbeta segments was used in the multiplex PCR. Entries here come from immuneACCESS through TCRdb and include only in-frame sequences with V and J called. Some clones fail to appear in such tables; in the studies checked, an unresolved V gene covers under half of the shortfall, and the cause of the remainder is unknown. This sample has about 190,000 clones in its table, and about 82% of those were observed once. Approximately 2.3% of the sample lies in the top ten. Sequencing used PBMCs. Source of these receptors: a male donor in good health and CMV-seronegative.

V and J are TRBV5-6 and TRBJ1-1; D gene ambiguous. The length of the CDR3 is 14 residues. Germline lookup yields CDR1 SGHDT and CDR2 YYEEEE. Trimming stripped 0 bases from V and 1 base from J, with 7 bases between. CDR3 in DNA: TGTGCCAGCAGCTTGGACAGTACGAACACTGAAGCTTTCTTT. It encodes CASSLDSTNTEAFF. Full variable domain (remainder filled in from reference TRBV5-6 and TRBJ1-1): DAGVTQSPTHLIKTRGQQVTLRCSPKSGHDTVSWYQQALGQGPQFIFQYYEEEERQRGNFPDRFSGHQFPNYSSELNVNALLLGDSALYLCASSLDSTNTEAFFGQGTRLTVV.

Written as DNA, the CDR3 is TGTGCCAGCAGCTTGTGGGGCTGGGGACTGTATGGAAACACCATATATTTT. Its translation: CASSLWGWGLYGNTIYF. This chain connects TRBV7-2 to TRBJ1-3; perhaps TRBD1 as D (5 bases). CDR1 and CDR2 from the germline V gene are SGHTA and FQGNSA. Trimming took off 3 bases at V and 3 bases at J, with 18 bases between the two ends. There are 17 residues in the CDR3.

CDR3 coding DNA: TGTGCCAGCAGACGGACCGGGACTAACTCCTACGAGCAGTACTTC. This encodes CASRRTGTNSYEQYF. The rearrangement uses TRBV6-1 and TRBJ2-7; 7 nucleotides agree with TRBD2. The V gene end was trimmed by 6 bases and the J gene end by 0 bases; junction bases not matched to a gene: 8. The CDR3 has 15 amino acids. The V gene's germline CDR1 is MNHNS and CDR2 SASEGT.

The V call is TRBV4-1, the J call TRBJ2-7; the match to TRBD2 covers 8 bases. V lost 1 base and J lost 5; bases outside the gene matches: 10. The CDR3 extends over 16 amino acids. Per germline, CDR1 MGHRA and CDR2 YSYEKL. DNA of the CDR3: TGCGCCAGCAGCCAAGGACTGATAGCGGGAAGCGACGAGCAGTACTTC. Protein: CASSQGLIAGSDEQYF.

The chain is built from TRBV7-2 and TRBJ1-4; D gene ambiguous. The V and J ends lost 2 bases and 4 bases respectively, with 5 bases between them. This CDR3 contains 13 residues. The germline CDR1 and CDR2 sequences are SGHTA and FQGNSA. CDR3 protein: CASSLRSNEKLFF. CDR3 in DNA: TGTGCCAGCAGCTTAAGGAGTAATGAAAAACTGTTTTTT.

The rearrangement uses TRBV6-5 and TRBJ1-5; D is possibly TRBD1 (6 bases). Germline V gene lookup returns CDR1 MNHEY and CDR2 SVGAGI. This CDR3 is 15 amino acids long. The ends were cut back, 6 bases at V and 6 bases at J, with 18 bases in the middle. CDR3 nucleotides: TGTGCCAGCAGGAACGGACAGACACCCTTTCAGCCCCAGCATTTT. This encodes CASRNGQTPFQPQHF.

The gene calls are TRBV5-1 and TRBJ1-1, with D possibly matching TRBD1 (5 bases). This CDR3 spans 15 amino acids. Trimming stripped 7 bases from V and 3 bases from J, with 19 bases between. Germline CDR1 and CDR2: SGHRS and YFSETQ. The CDR3 loop is CASSLGRGGYTEAFF. The CDR3, as DNA: TGCGCCAGCTCCCTGGGGCGGGGGGGTTACACTGAAGCTTTCTTT.

The chain is built from TRBV5-6 and TRBJ2-5, with 7 bases matching TRBD2. The better agreement between TRBJ2-7 and the DNA end casts doubt on the J call. CDR3 length: 15 residues. Germline lookup yields CDR1 SGHDT and CDR2 YYEEEE. In nucleotides, the CDR3 is TGTGCCAGCAGCGACGGACTAGTAGCCGCCTACGAGCAGTACTTC. This codes for CASSDGLVAAYEQYF.

The V call is TRBV4-2, the J call TRBJ2-7; D perhaps matches TRBD2 (6 bases). CDR1 LGHNA and CDR2 YNFKEQ come from the germline V gene. V lost 3 bases to trimming and J lost 5 bases, with 17 bases between them. This CDR3 region has 15 residues. The CDR3 region is CASSQENGPGDEQYF. CDR3 bases: TGTGCCAGCAGCCAGGAAAACGGACCGGGGGACGAGCAGTACTTC.

The chain recombines TRBV20-1 with TRBJ1-3; no firm D call. This CDR3 comprises 11 residues. Germline V gives CDR1 DFQATT, CDR2 SNEGSKA (reference sequence). Trimming cost V 6 bases and J 6 bases, with 9 bases left between them. Written as DNA, the CDR3 is TGCAGTGCCGGCGGCGCAAACACCATATATTTT. Protein: CSAGGANTIYF.

V usage is TRBV6-1 and J usage is TRBJ2-7; perhaps TRBD2 as D (5 bases). CDR1 and CDR2 from the germline V gene are MNHNS and SASEGT. This CDR3 comprises 15 residues. V lost 1 base and J lost 2, with 12 bases in between. DNA for the CDR3: TGTGCCAGCAGTGAAGGAGGGTTCCTCACCTACGAGCAGTACTTC. Its translation: CASSEGGFLTYEQYF.

The chain joins TRBV7-2 to TRBJ2-1, with D possibly being TRBD1 (6 bases). Germline-derived CDR1 and CDR2 are SGHTA and FQGNSA. This CDR3 comprises 16 residues. V lost 1 base and J lost 4, with 14 bases in between. The CDR3 DNA sequence: TGTGCCAGCAGCTTAGTTTCGAGGGGGAATTACAATGAGCAGTTCTTC. It codes for CASSLVSRGNYNEQFF.

The CDR3 region is CASRVEGYTEAFF. CDR3 sequence (DNA): TGTGCCAGCAGAGTAGAGGGTTACACTGAAGCTTTCTTT. The chain joins TRBV6-1 to TRBJ1-1; D call uncertain. CDR1 and CDR2 (germline): MNHNS, SASEGT. The length of the CDR3 is 13 residues. The germline V and J ends were trimmed by 6 bases and 3 bases, with 11 bases remaining between them.

V gene TRBV2 combines with J gene TRBJ2-7; a possible D gene is TRBD1 (5 bases). There are 13 residues in the CDR3. Trimming left V 3 bases short and J 4 bases short, with 10 bases between. CDR1 and CDR2 from the germline V gene are SNHLY and FYNNEI. The CDR3 DNA is TGTGCCAGCAGTGACGGCAGGGTGTACGAGCAGTACTTC. Protein product: CASSDGRVYEQYF.

The chain has TRBV4-3 and TRBJ2-3, with D perhaps TRBD2 (6 bases). V lost 3 bases to trimming and J lost 0 bases, with 13 bases between them. Germline V gives CDR1 LGHNA, CDR2 YSLEER. The CDR3 has 16 residues. The CDR3 bases are TGCGCCAGCAGCCAGTCGGGACTTGGCAGCACAGATACGCAGTATTTT. This gives the protein CASSQSGLGSTDTQYF.

V is TRBV15 and J is TRBJ2-2; D may be TRBD1 (5 bases). Trimming pared 1 base from V and 3 bases from J, leaving 9 bases between. CDR1 LNHNV and CDR2 YYDKDF come from the germline V gene (reference sequence). The CDR3 spans 15 residues. This CDR3 reads CATSRAMTDTGELFF. The CDR3 DNA reads as TGTGCCACCAGCAGAGCGATGACAGACACCGGGGAGCTGTTTTTT. Full variable domain (remainder filled in from reference TRBV15 and TRBJ2-2): DAMVIQNPRYQVTQFGKPVTLSCSQTLNHNVMYWYQQKSSQAPKLLFHYYDKDFNNEADTPDNFQSRRPNTSFCFLDIRSPGLGDTAMYLCATSRAMTDTGELFFGEGSRLTVL.

The CDR3 DNA sequence: TGTGCCAGCAGTCTCAACAGGGTGAACACTGAAGCTTTCTTT. Protein: CASSLNRVNTEAFF. This chain joins TRBV27 and TRBJ1-1; D may be TRBD1 (6 bases). Germline values: CDR1 MNHEY, CDR2 SMNVEV (reference sequence). Trimming took off 5 bases at V and 0 bases at J, with 10 bases between the two ends. This CDR3 region has 14 residues.

There are a few counts of this clone. This rearrangement joins TRBV6-5 to TRBJ1-1; tentatively, D is TRBD1 (6 bases). With 4 bases removed from V and 5 bases from J, the gap between germline ends came to 14 bases. Germline V gene data show CDR1 as MNHEY and CDR2 as SVGAGI. CDR3 size: 14 residues. Here the CDR3 DNA reads TGTGCCAGCAGTTCCAAAACAGGGATTACTGAAGCTTTCTTT. It encodes CASSSKTGITEAFF.

The chain has TRBV6-5 and TRBJ2-5; weak D call: TRBD1 (5 bases). From germline, CDR1 is MNHEY and CDR2 SVGAGI. The CDR3 has 15 amino acids. Trimming left V 2 bases short and J 4 bases short, with 14 bases between. The CDR3 sequence is CASSYGRATLETQYF. The CDR3 DNA reads TGTGCCAGCAGTTACGGCAGGGCCACGTTAGAGACCCAGTACTTC.

The count of this clone is one. The chain is built from TRBV28 and TRBJ2-1; 13 nucleotides line up with TRBD2. The CDR3 is made up of 14 amino acids. The V segment lost 5 bases and the J segment 10 bases; nucleotides outside the gene matches: 5. The germline gives CDR1 MDHEN, CDR2 SYDVKM. The CDR3 DNA sequence: TGTGCCAGCAGTCTCGGACTAGCGGGAGACGAGCAGTTCTTC. Its protein is CASSLGLAGDEQFF. Full variable domain (rest looked up from reference TRBV28 and TRBJ2-1): DVKVTQSSRYLVKRTGEKVFLECVQDMDHENMFWYRQDPGLGLRLIYFSYDVKMKEKGDIPEGYSVSREKKERFSLILESASTNQTSMYLCASSLGLAGDEQFFGPGTRLTVL.

The chain recombines TRBV30 with TRBJ2-7; TRBD1 agrees at 8 bases. The ends lost 3 bases at V and 3 bases at J; junction bases unmatched: 7. The CDR3 consists of 14 residues. Per germline, CDR1 GTSNPN and CDR2 SVGIG (reference sequence). The CDR3 spells CAWSQWTGRYEQYF. CDR3 DNA: TGTGCCTGGAGCCAGTGGACAGGGCGCTACGAGCAGTACTTC. Together with reference TRBV30 and TRBJ2-7, the CDR3 gives the full variable domain: SQTIHQWPATLVQPVGSPLSLECTVEGTSNPNLYWYRQAAGRGLQLLFYSVGIGQISSEVPQNLSASRPQDRQFILSSKKLLLSDSGFYLCAWSQWTGRYEQYFGPGTRLTVT.

In this sample, this clone turned up a few times. This chain uses TRBV28 with TRBJ1-2; 7 bases map to TRBD1. The CDR3 is 13 residues long. V shed 5 bases and J 8 bases; nucleotides not matched to a gene: 8. Germline V CDR1 and CDR2: MDHEN, SYDVKM. CDR3 nucleotides: TGTGCCAGCAGTCAAGGACAGGAGGGGGGCTACACCTTC. It encodes CASSQGQEGGYTF.

This chain links TRBV9 with TRBJ1-2; D is perhaps TRBD1 (5 bases). Per the germline V gene, CDR1 is SGDLS and CDR2 is YYNGEE. There are 13 residues in the CDR3. V lost 5 bases, J lost 4 bases, and 12 bases lay in between. The DNA of the CDR3 is TGTGCCAGCAGTGGACAACGTTTCTATGGCTACACCTTC. Its translation is CASSGQRFYGYTF.

The rearrangement links TRBV27 to TRBJ2-5, with TRBD1 matching 10 bases. There are 14 residues in the CDR3. V trimming: 5 bases; J trimming: 4 bases; junction bases outside the gene matches: 4. In germline, CDR1 is MNHEY, CDR2 SMNVEV (reference sequence). The CDR3 reads CASSVTGGLETQYF. For the CDR3, the DNA is TGTGCCAGCAGTGTGACAGGGGGCTTAGAGACCCAGTACTTC.

As to this clone: The junction departs from the called germline gene at one end, perhaps through a read error. The DNA for the CDR3 is TGTTCCAGCAGCCCCGGGGCTGAAGCTTTCTTT. The encoded protein is CSSSPGAEAFF. The chain links TRBV7-9 to TRBJ1-1; D call uncertain. Germline-derived CDR1 and CDR2 are SEHNR and FQNEAQ (reference sequence). This CDR3 is built from 11 residues.

The rearrangement uses TRBV27 and TRBJ1-4; no clear D gene. The CDR3 covers 14 residues. The V gene's germline CDR1 is MNHEY and CDR2 SMNVEV (reference sequence). V gave up 3 bases and J gave up 7 bases, with 12 bases separating them. DNA of the CDR3: TGTGCCAGCAGTTTCTACGGGAATGGTGAAAAACTGTTTTTT. Translating it yields CASSFYGNGEKLFF.

V is TRBV5-1 and J is TRBJ2-2, with 10 positions matching TRBD1. The CDR3 loop spans 18 amino acids. The germline CDR1 and CDR2 sequences are SGHRS and YFSETQ. V lost 0 bases, J lost 5 bases, and 10 bases stayed unmatched. The CDR3 region has the DNA TGCGCCAGCAGCTTGGGGGGACAGGGGCCCTCATGGACCGGGGAGCTGTTTTTT. It codes for CASSLGGQGPSWTGELFF.

In nucleotides, the CDR3 is TGTGCCAGCAGCTTGTATTCACACCGGGTAAACTCCTACGAGCAGTACTTC. This translates into CASSLYSHRVNSYEQYF. V and J are TRBV5-6 and TRBJ2-7; D unclear. V lost 1 base to trimming and J lost 0 bases, with 17 bases between them. This CDR3 spans 17 amino acids. From germline, CDR1 is SGHDT and CDR2 YYEEEE.

Notes on this clone: Other DNA sequences in this sample translate to the same CDR3. The J gene is TRBJ2-5, the V gene TRBV6-5, with TRBD1 identical over 9 bases. This CDR3 is built from 14 residues. Germline CDR1 and CDR2: MNHEY and SVGAGI. Trimming cost V 6 bases and J 5 bases; bases outside gene matches: 7. CDR3 region: CASRPGQGGETQYF. The CDR3 DNA is TGTGCCAGCAGGCCGGGACAGGGTGGGGAGACCCAGTACTTC.

The genes are TRBV7-2 and TRBJ2-5, with 12 bases aligning to TRBD2. Germline lookup yields CDR1 SGHTA and CDR2 FQGNSA. The CDR3 contains 15 residues. J was trimmed by 2 bases and V by 5 bases; bases with no gene match: 3. Here the CDR3 DNA reads TGTGCCAGCAGCCCGGGACTAGCGGGTCAAGAGACCCAGTACTTC. This encodes CASSPGLAGQETQYF. Combining the CDR3 with reference TRBV7-2 and TRBJ2-5 gives the whole variable domain GAGVSQSPSNKVTEKGKDVELRCDPISGHTALYWYRQSLGQGLEFLIYFQGNSAPDKSGLPSDRFSAERTGGSVSTLTIQRTQQEDSAVYLCASSPGLAGQETQYFGPGTRLLVL.

CDR3 sequence reads: CASSMAGGLAVNEQFF. CDR3 DNA: TGTGCCAGTAGTATGGCCGGGGGACTAGCTGTCAATGAGCAGTTCTTC. This chain uses TRBV19 with TRBJ2-1, with 9 bases matching TRBD2. CDR3 size: 16 residues. CDR1 is LNHDA, CDR2 SQIVND, per germline (reference sequence). V was clipped by 3 bases and J by 6 bases; unmatched bases: 9. The full variable domain, completed using reference TRBV19 and TRBJ2-1, is DGGITQSPKYLFRKEGQNVTLSCEQNLNHDAMYWYRQDPGQGLRLIYYSQIVNDFQKGDIAEGYSVSREKKESFPLTVTSAQKNPTAFYLCASSMAGGLAVNEQFFGPGTRLTVL.

The chain joins TRBV28 to TRBJ2-3, with a tentative D call TRBD2 (6 bases). V was pared by 3 bases and J by 4 bases, with 17 bases between. This CDR3 is built from 16 residues. In germline, CDR1 is MDHEN, CDR2 SYDVKM. Here the CDR3 reads CASSFPRAGRADTQYF. Written as DNA, the CDR3 is TGTGCCAGCAGTTTCCCACGAGCGGGCCGTGCAGATACGCAGTATTTT.